These 9 T cell receptor beta chains were all obtained from the same sample, sequenced in a study of T-cell reconstitution after alpha-beta-depleted transplantation in children. Unique molecular identifiers featured in how the TCRbeta library was prepared. Each CDR3 protein gets one entry after TCRdb re-called the PCR reads with MiXCR. Of approximately 88,000 distinct CDR3 sequences listed, 9% to 15% are singletons. The sequences come from PBMCs from the stem cell graft donor, collected from the stem cell graft. These receptors all come from a human donor who donated a stem cell graft to a child with inherited bone marrow failure.

For this clonotype: Given a much more abundant clone one base away, this may be a read error. The J gene is TRBJ1-1, the V gene TRBV20-1; D is ambiguous. Germline V gives CDR1 DFQATT, CDR2 SNEGSKA (reference sequence). The CDR3 extends over 13 amino acids. The germline V and J ends were trimmed by 8 bases and 4 bases, with 17 bases remaining between them. CDR3 sequence (DNA): TGCAGTCCTTATCATGGGGAGAGCACTGAAGCTTTCTTT. This translates into CSPYHGESTEAFF.

This clonotype was detected many times. This rearrangement joins TRBV11-2 to TRBJ1-5; no clear D. Trimming took 5 bases from V and 2 from J, leaving 13 bases between them. The germline gives CDR1 SGHAT, CDR2 FQNNGV. This CDR3 is built from 15 residues. The CDR3 coding sequence is TGTGCCAGCAGCCCACGGCGGTTTGGCAATCAGCCCCAGCATTTT. As protein: CASSPRRFGNQPQHF.

This clonotype was counted ten times or more. The chain couples TRBV4-3 to TRBJ1-1; tentatively, D is TRBD1 (5 bases). The CDR3 sequence is 15 residues long. V shed 4 bases and J shed 3 bases, with 15 bases lying between them. Germline V lookup: CDR1 LGHNA, CDR2 YSLEER. Written as DNA, the CDR3 is TGCGCCAGCAGCCCGTCGGGGGTGATCTACACTGAAGCTTTCTTT. Residues: CASSPSGVIYTEAFF.

This clonotype has at least ten counts. The chain links TRBV20-1 to TRBJ1-4, with TRBD1 identical over 9 bases. The germline V gene encodes CDR1 DFQATT and CDR2 SNEGSKA (reference sequence). The CDR3 has 12 amino acids. V was pared by 6 bases and J by 7 bases, with 3 bases of the junction left unmatched. The CDR3 nucleotides are TGCAGTGCGGAGACAGGGGGTGAAAAACTGTTTTTT. This translates into CSAETGGEKLFF.

This clonotype was picked up many times. V and J are TRBV5-6 and TRBJ2-3, with D tentatively TRBD2 (5 bases). The length of the CDR3 is 15 residues. V lost 1 base and J 2 bases, leaving 11 bases between the germline ends. The V gene's germline CDR1 is SGHDT and CDR2 YYEEEE. The CDR3 DNA sequence: TGTGCCAGCAGCTTGCAGCGGAGACCCACAGATACGCAGTATTTT. Translating gives CASSLQRRPTDTQYF.

This chain connects TRBV7-3 to TRBJ2-2, with D maybe TRBD2 (5 bases). Germline V gene lookup returns CDR1 SGHTA and CDR2 FQGTGA. The CDR3 totals 13 residues. The germline V and J ends were trimmed by 5 bases and 7 bases, with 11 bases remaining between them. CDR3 protein: CASSLDSFGELFF. Written as DNA, the CDR3 is TGTGCCAGCAGCCTGGACTCATTCGGGGAGCTGTTTTTT.

Many counts were recorded for this clonotype. This chain joins TRBV20-1 and TRBJ1-2; 10 bases are shared with TRBD1. The CDR3 totals 12 residues. The J segment lost 12 bases and the V segment lost 6 bases, leaving 10 bases of the junction unmatched. CDR1 and CDR2 from the germline V gene are DFQATT and SNEGSKA (reference sequence). CDR3 bases: TGCAGTGCCAAGCCGGGACAGGGGTTAAACACCTTC. Its protein product is CSAKPGQGLNTF.

This clonotype was recorded many times. This chain links TRBV3-1 with TRBJ2-1; D is ambiguous. The CDR3 sequence is 11 residues long. V gave up 5 bases and J gave up 7 bases, with 6 bases separating them. Germline CDR1 reads LGHDT; CDR2 reads YNNKEL (reference sequence). The CDR3 here is CASSFINEQFF. The CDR3 DNA reads TGTGCCAGCAGCTTTATAAATGAGCAGTTCTTC.

The chain links TRBV5-1 to TRBJ2-4; no reliable D call. Per the germline V gene, CDR1 is SGHRS and CDR2 is YFSETQ. The CDR3 has 16 residues. V was cut by 0 bases and J by 2 bases, with 12 bases left in between. For the CDR3, the DNA is TGCGCCAGCAGCTTGGACCGACCACCAACCAAAAACATTCAGTACTTC. It codes for CASSLDRPPTKNIQYF. Using reference TRBV5-1 and TRBJ2-4 for the parts outside the CDR3, the full variable domain is KAGVTQTPRYLIKTRGQQVTLSCSPISGHRSVSWYQQTPGQGLQFLFEYFSETQRNKGNFPGRFSGRQFSNSRSEMNVSTLELGDSALYLCASSLDRPPTKNIQYFGAGTRLSVL.